The clone carrying this TCR beta chain is medium-sized within its sample. TCRdb recomputed calls from the 5' RACE reads with MiXCR, one row per CDR3 protein. This sample has fewer than 450 distinct CDR3 sequences, with roughly 2.4% found just once. Germline CDR1 reads KGHSH; CDR2 reads LQKENI. Trimming took off 3 bases at V and 4 bases at J, with 11 bases between the two ends. The CDR3 is 14 amino acids. The data originate from a study of Japanese encephalitis immunity and Zika vaccine responses. Study-level background: For flavivirus-naive ZPIV recipients, samples came at weeks 2, 6 and 52. Predicted epitopes under 50 nM were chosen as overlapping ZIKV 15-mers.

Study-wide points: ZIKV peptide pools elicited very weak CD8 T cell responses in few donors. In JEV-pre-vaccinated donors, repertoire richness of conserved-ZIKV-epitope-responsive CD4 T cells significantly decreased after ZPIV.

CFSE-labeled PBMCs were cultured six to seven days with peptide pools, each at around 1 ug/mL. Live CD56-CD19-CD16-CD3+CD4+ cells with low CFSE were sorted unfixed as proliferating CD4 T cells. The TCR originated in an adult man who received an inactivated Zika virus vaccine. The genes are TRBV18 and TRBJ2-3, with D maybe TRBD1 (6 bases). Material: antigen-activated CD4+ T cells from blood, cultured, obtained during a Zika inactivated vaccine study. The CDR3 here is CASSPDSEADTQYF. CDR3 nucleotide sequence: TGTGCCAGCTCACCGGACAGCGAGGCAGATACGCAGTATTTT.